The rows below give T cell receptor beta chains drawn from one sample of a study of tumor and adjacent non-tumor tissue in lung cancer. TCRdb analysed the multiplex PCR reads with MiXCR anew, one entry per CDR3 protein. Of some 100,000 distinct CDR3 sequences in the sample, 75% are singletons; the top ten hold about 39%. Sequenced sample: lung tumor tissue. These TCRs come from a woman aged 60-75 years with non-small cell lung cancer. Each CDR3 is given with its conserved first and last residue. The order of the fields is CDR3 protein, CDR3 DNA, V gene, D gene, J gene, clone size. D genes are given only for firm matches. Clone size appears in some rows only: once, few, many, or a class for an expanded clone.

CDR3 protein: CASSPQSSGANVLSF; CDR3 DNA: TGTGCTAGCAGTCCTCAGAGCTCTGGGGCCAACGTCCTGTCTTTC; V gene: TRBV6-1; D gene: -; J gene: TRBJ2-6; clone size: -
CDR3 protein: CASNLAARAGVQAQYF; CDR3 DNA: TGTGCCAGCAACTTAGCCGCGCGGGCAGGGGTACAGGCCCAGTACTTC; V gene: TRBV11-2; D gene: -; J gene: TRBJ2-5; clone size: -
CDR3 protein: CAGNLRGDTQYF; CDR3 DNA: TGTGCCGGCAATTTACGAGGGGATACGCAGTATTTT; V gene: TRBV12-3/TRBV12-4; D gene: -; J gene: TRBJ2-3; clone size: -
CDR3 protein: CASSRANSYEQYF; CDR3 DNA: TGTGCCAGCAGCCGTGCGAACTCCTACGAGCAGTATTTC; V gene: TRBV11-1; D gene: -; J gene: TRBJ2-7; clone size: -
CDR3 protein: CSGVRSNQPQHF; CDR3 DNA: TGCAGTGGAGTACGGAGCAATCAACCCCAGCATTTT; V gene: TRBV20-1; D gene: -; J gene: TRBJ1-5; clone size: -
CDR3 protein: CASSLERRVQYF; CDR3 DNA: TGTGCCAGCAGTTTGGAGCGGAGAGTACAGTACTTC; V gene: TRBV12-3/TRBV12-4; D gene: -; J gene: TRBJ2-7; clone size: -
CDR3 protein: CAIDVAGVHEQYF; CDR3 DNA: TGTGCCATTGACGTAGCGGGGGTCCACGAGCAGTACTTC; V gene: TRBV6-1; D gene: TRBD2; J gene: TRBJ2-7; clone size: many
CDR3 protein: CANSYTQAGNQPQHF; CDR3 DNA: TGTGCCAACAGTTACACTCAGGCAGGCAATCAGCCCCAGCATTTT; V gene: TRBV5-6; D gene: -; J gene: TRBJ1-5; clone size: -
CDR3 protein: CASSYWTGKPYEQYF; CDR3 DNA: TGTGCCAGCAGTTACTGGACAGGGAAGCCCTACGAGCAGTATTTC; V gene: TRBV6-5; D gene: TRBD1; J gene: TRBJ2-7; clone size: -
CDR3 protein: CAGSKSVGARTGNTIYF; CDR3 DNA: TGTGCCGGAAGCAAGAGCGTGGGGGCCCGCACTGGAAACACTATATATTTT; V gene: TRBV11-1; D gene: -; J gene: TRBJ1-3; clone size: -
CDR3 protein: CASSSLRVQGSGANVLTF; CDR3 DNA: TGTGCCAGCAGCTCCCTACGGGTCCAGGGGAGTGGGGCCAACGTCCTGACTTTC; V gene: TRBV5-6; D gene: -; J gene: TRBJ2-6; clone size: -
CDR3 protein: CSYTVITDTQYF; CDR3 DNA: TGCAGCTATACCGTTATCACAGATACGCAGTATTTT; V gene: TRBV29-1; D gene: -; J gene: TRBJ2-3; clone size: once
CDR3 protein: CASSLTAGAYYEQFF; CDR3 DNA: TGTGCCAGCAGCTTAACGGCAGGGGCTTACTATGAGCAGTTCTTC; V gene: TRBV11-3; D gene: -; J gene: TRBJ2-1; clone size: -
CDR3 protein: CASSSDGPTYTQYF; CDR3 DNA: TGTGCCAGCAGCTCGGACGGACCCACATATACGCAGTATTTT; V gene: TRBV7-2; D gene: -; J gene: TRBJ2-3; clone size: -
CDR3 protein: CSVRAKGTRTQYF; CDR3 DNA: TGCAGTGTTAGAGCAAAGGGCACTAGGACCCAGTACTTC; V gene: TRBV20-1; D gene: -; J gene: TRBJ2-5; clone size: -
CDR3 protein: CASSMGWSSYNEQFF; CDR3 DNA: TGTGCCAGCAGCATGGGGTGGAGCTCCTACAATGAGCAGTTCTTC; V gene: TRBV6-6; D gene: -; J gene: TRBJ2-1; clone size: -
CDR3 protein: CASSATGYGYTF; CDR3 DNA: TGTGCCAGCAGCGCGACAGGGTACGGCTACACCTTC; V gene: TRBV7-8; D gene: TRBD1; J gene: TRBJ1-2; clone size: few
CDR3 protein: CASSYRQGKGEDTQYF; CDR3 DNA: TGTGCCAGCAGCTATCGACAGGGGAAAGGAGAGGACACCCAGTACTTC; V gene: TRBV5-4; D gene: TRBD1; J gene: TRBJ2-5; clone size: -
CDR3 protein: CSTPDKLTEAFF; CDR3 DNA: TGCAGTACGCCGGACAAATTAACTGAAGCTTTCTTT; V gene: TRBV20-1; D gene: -; J gene: TRBJ1-1; clone size: -
CDR3 protein: CASSEWTGGYIEAFF; CDR3 DNA: TGCGCTAGCAGTGAGTGGACAGGAGGCTACATTGAAGCTTTCTTT; V gene: TRBV10-2; D gene: TRBD1; J gene: TRBJ1-1; clone size: -
CDR3 protein: CSTADSSFEQYF; CDR3 DNA: TGCAGTACTGCGGACAGCTCCTTCGAGCAGTACTTC; V gene: TRBV20-1; D gene: -; J gene: TRBJ2-7; clone size: -
CDR3 protein: CSVGPDGTEFEAFF; CDR3 DNA: TGTAGCGTTGGTCCTGATGGGACAGAGTTTGAAGCTTTCTTT; V gene: TRBV29-1; D gene: TRBD1; J gene: TRBJ1-1; clone size: -
CDR3 protein: CASSSWGTKAEKPFF; CDR3 DNA: TGTGCCAGCAGTTCCTGGGGGACGAAAGCTGAAAAACCGTTTTTT; V gene: TRBV28; D gene: -; J gene: TRBJ1-4; clone size: -
CDR3 protein: CAAGGTGDNYGYTF; CDR3 DNA: TGTGCCGCGGGCGGGACAGGTGATAACTATGGCTACACCTTC; V gene: TRBV24-1; D gene: TRBD1; J gene: TRBJ1-2; clone size: -
CDR3 protein: CASSLDWGQGPDTQYF; CDR3 DNA: TGCGCCAGCAGCTTGGACTGGGGACAGGGCCCGGATACGCAATATTTT; V gene: TRBV5-1; D gene: TRBD1; J gene: TRBJ2-3; clone size: -
CDR3 protein: CTSSQVTGNKYNEQFF; CDR3 DNA: TGTACCAGCAGCCAAGTTACGGGGAATAAGTACAATGAGCAATTCTTC; V gene: TRBV4-3; D gene: -; J gene: TRBJ2-1; clone size: once
CDR3 protein: CASSLVGLVKNIQYF; CDR3 DNA: TGTGCCAGCAGCTTAGTCGGATTAGTCAAAAACATTCAGTACTTC; V gene: TRBV11-3; D gene: -; J gene: TRBJ2-4; clone size: -
CDR3 protein: CSVPPAIGSPVGSYEQYF; CDR3 DNA: TGTAGTGTGCCACCGGCTATCGGGAGTCCTGTAGGCTCCTACGAGCAGTACTTC; V gene: TRBV20-1; D gene: -; J gene: TRBJ2-7; clone size: -
CDR3 protein: CAGSSGAFNYGYTF; CDR3 DNA: TGTGCCGGCAGCTCGGGGGCCTTTAACTATGGCTACACCTTC; V gene: TRBV5-5; D gene: -; J gene: TRBJ1-2; clone size: few
CDR3 protein: CASSPIFSGENIQYF; CDR3 DNA: TGTGCCAGCAGCCCAATTTTTTCAGGGGAAAACATTCAGTACTTC; V gene: TRBV11-2; D gene: -; J gene: TRBJ2-4; clone size: many
CDR3 protein: CASSLWNSPTSGTRYEQYF; CDR3 DNA: TGTGCCAGCAGTTTATGGAATTCCCCCACTAGCGGGACGAGATACGAGCAGTACTTC; V gene: TRBV28; D gene: TRBD2; J gene: TRBJ2-7; clone size: -
CDR3 protein: CASSFNRAGNTIYF; CDR3 DNA: TGTGCCAGCAGCTTTAATAGGGCTGGAAACACCATATATTTT; V gene: TRBV7-9; D gene: -; J gene: TRBJ1-3; clone size: -
CDR3 protein: CASSLFENGTFYEYEQYF; CDR3 DNA: TGTGCCAGCAGCTTATTCGAAAATGGGACGTTTTACGAGTACGAGCAGTACTTC; V gene: TRBV11-2; D gene: -; J gene: TRBJ2-7; clone size: -
CDR3 protein: CASGSLSSYNEQFF; CDR3 DNA: TGTGCCAGCGGTAGCCTCAGCTCCTACAATGAGCAGTTCTTC; V gene: TRBV11-2; D gene: -; J gene: TRBJ2-1; clone size: -
CDR3 protein: CASSYQGAYCYTF; CDR3 DNA: TGTGCTAGCAGTTATCAGGGGGCTTATTGCTACACCTTC; V gene: TRBV12-3/TRBV12-4; D gene: TRBD1; J gene: TRBJ1-2; clone size: -
CDR3 protein: CASGLPGTGVRAFF; CDR3 DNA: TGTGCTAGTGGTTTACCCGGGACAGGGGTTCGAGCTTTCTTT; V gene: TRBV12-5; D gene: TRBD1; J gene: TRBJ1-1; clone size: many
CDR3 protein: CSARLPSGVIDTQYF; CDR3 DNA: TGCAGTGCTAGATTGCCTAGTGGGGTCATAGATACGCAGTATTTT; V gene: TRBV20-1; D gene: -; J gene: TRBJ2-3; clone size: once
CDR3 protein: CAGSATGTASDTQYF; CDR3 DNA: TGTGCCGGCAGCGCCACTGGGACGGCCTCAGATACGCAGTATTTT; V gene: TRBV11-2; D gene: -; J gene: TRBJ2-3; clone size: -
CDR3 protein: CASSLGASTGTHEQYF; CDR3 DNA: TGCGCCAGCAGCTTGGGGGCCTCGACAGGGACCCACGAGCAGTACTTC; V gene: TRBV5-1; D gene: TRBD1; J gene: TRBJ2-7; clone size: -
CDR3 protein: CASSFGASPDTQYF; CDR3 DNA: TGTGCCAGCAGCTTCGGAGCAAGCCCAGATACGCAGTATTTT; V gene: TRBV11-2; D gene: -; J gene: TRBJ2-3; clone size: many
CDR3 protein: CASNHEPPREQYF; CDR3 DNA: TGTGCCAGCAACCACGAACCTCCGAGGGAGCAGTACTTC; V gene: TRBV11-2; D gene: -; J gene: TRBJ2-7; clone size: -
CDR3 protein: CTISVRCRDDEQYF; CDR3 DNA: TGTACCATCAGTGTGCGATGCCGGGACGACGAGCAGTATTTC; V gene: TRBV10-3; D gene: -; J gene: TRBJ2-7; clone size: -
CDR3 protein: CANRWGTGEQYF; CDR3 DNA: TGTGCCAATAGATGGGGTACGGGGGAGCAGTATTTC; V gene: TRBV12-3/TRBV12-4; D gene: -; J gene: TRBJ2-7; clone size: -
CDR3 protein: CANSLIPTSGGLNEQFF; CDR3 DNA: TGCGCCAACAGCTTGATCCCGACTAGCGGGGGGCTTAATGAGCAGTTCTTC; V gene: TRBV5-1; D gene: TRBD2; J gene: TRBJ2-1; clone size: -